A selection of T cell receptor beta chains follows, all from one sample in a study of blood T cells in healthy people across ages. TCRdb re-derived calls from the 5' RACE reads in MiXCR, one entry per CDR3 protein. The repertoire holds about 970,000 distinct CDR3 sequences, with roughly 47% as singletons. The sequencing sample was made of blood. These receptors all come from a woman aged 60-70 years in good health. Each CDR3 is given with its conserved first and last residue. A D gene is named only where the DNA matches it firmly. Size tells how often a clone was seen (once, few, many) or the class of an expanded clone, and some rows leave it out.

j_call	d_call	clone_size	v_call	cdr3_aa	cdr3_nt
TRBJ2-3	.	few	TRBV4-1	CASSQDPGTGTDTQYF	TGCGCCAGCAGCCAAGATCCCGGGACTGGCACAGATACGCAGTATTTT
TRBJ2-5	.	few	TRBV7-2	CASSFPPQETQYF	TGTGCCAGCAGCTTTCCTCCCCAAGAGACCCAGTACTTC
TRBJ2-4	.	once	TRBV12-3/TRBV12-4	CASTMEGGKNIQYF	TGTGCCAGCACTATGGAGGGAGGCAAAAACATTCAGTACTTC
TRBJ2-5	.	few	TRBV6-5	CASGQPRETQYF	TGTGCCAGCGGCCAGCCGCGGGAGACCCAGTACTTC
TRBJ1-5	.	few	TRBV12-3/TRBV12-4	CASSLAGPGVGQPQHF	TGTGCCAGCAGCCTCGCAGGGCCTGGGGTAGGACAGCCCCAGCATTTT
TRBJ1-5	.	.	TRBV7-8	CASSQGQYSNQPQHF	TGTGCCAGCAGTCAGGGCCAGTATAGCAATCAGCCCCAGCATTTT
TRBJ2-1	.	.	TRBV11-3	CASSLGRRGGEQFF	TGCGCCAGCAGCTTAGGTAGAAGGGGAGGCGAGCAGTTCTTC
TRBJ1-1	.	.	TRBV15	CATSRGMNTEAFF	TGTGCCACCAGCAGAGGGATGAACACTGAAGCTTTCTTT
TRBJ2-1	.	.	TRBV29-1	CSVSPDLDEQFF	TGCAGCGTCAGTCCGGATCTGGATGAGCAGTTCTTC
TRBJ1-2	.	.	TRBV20-1	CSVARGGDGYTF	TGCAGTGTCGCCCGTGGAGGAGATGGCTACACCTTC
TRBJ2-2	.	.	TRBV6-4	CASKKDWGNTGELFF	TGTGCCAGCAAAAAGGACTGGGGGAACACCGGGGAGCTGTTTTTT
TRBJ2-1	TRBD2	.	TRBV20-1	CSARSLTSGIPGSQVEQFF	TGCAGTGCTAGATCATTGACTAGCGGGATCCCCGGGTCACAGGTAGAGCAGTTCTTC
TRBJ2-3	.	.	TRBV24-1	CATSDFTDTQYF	TGTGCCACCAGTGACTTCACAGATACGCAGTATTTT
TRBJ1-1	.	.	TRBV20-1	CSAIPGIAEAFF	TGCAGTGCCATTCCCGGGATTGCTGAAGCTTTCTTT
TRBJ2-7	.	.	TRBV20-1	CSAGDPLQPETYNEQYF	TGCAGTGCTGGTGATCCACTCCAACCCGAGACTTACAATGAGCAGTACTTC
TRBJ1-2	.	few	TRBV14	CASSQARRAGGYTF	TGTGCCAGCAGCCAAGCCCGCAGGGCCGGGGGCTACACCTTC
TRBJ2-1	TRBD2	.	TRBV2	CASSVPGGVHWHEQFF	TGTGCCAGCAGTGTCCCGGGGGGGGTACATTGGCATGAGCAGTTCTTC
TRBJ1-6	.	.	TRBV15	CATSSNLGSPLHF	TGTGCCACCAGCAGTAATTTGGGTTCACCCCTCCACTTT
TRBJ2-7	.	.	TRBV12-3/TRBV12-4	CASSTFGGGPNEQYF	TGTGCCAGCAGTACCTTTGGGGGGGGCCCCAACGAGCAGTACTTC
TRBJ2-7	.	few	TRBV11-2	CASSLTPPIWEQYF	TGTGCCAGCAGCTTAACGCCACCGATTTGGGAGCAGTACTTC
TRBJ1-2	.	.	TRBV4-2	CTSSQGKQGLANYGYTF	TGTACCAGCAGCCAGGGGAAACAGGGATTGGCTAACTACGGCTACACCTTC
TRBJ2-5	TRBD1	.	TRBV6-2/TRBV6-3	CASHGTEYQETQYF	TGTGCCAGCCACGGGACAGAGTACCAAGAGACCCAGTACTTC
TRBJ2-1	TRBD2	few	TRBV3-1	CASSLSLAGDSEQFF	TGTGCCAGCAGCCTTTCACTAGCGGGAGATAGTGAGCAGTTCTTC
TRBJ2-1	.	.	TRBV2	CAGGTLTPGEQFF	TGTGCCGGGGGCACACTAACCCCCGGTGAGCAGTTCTTC